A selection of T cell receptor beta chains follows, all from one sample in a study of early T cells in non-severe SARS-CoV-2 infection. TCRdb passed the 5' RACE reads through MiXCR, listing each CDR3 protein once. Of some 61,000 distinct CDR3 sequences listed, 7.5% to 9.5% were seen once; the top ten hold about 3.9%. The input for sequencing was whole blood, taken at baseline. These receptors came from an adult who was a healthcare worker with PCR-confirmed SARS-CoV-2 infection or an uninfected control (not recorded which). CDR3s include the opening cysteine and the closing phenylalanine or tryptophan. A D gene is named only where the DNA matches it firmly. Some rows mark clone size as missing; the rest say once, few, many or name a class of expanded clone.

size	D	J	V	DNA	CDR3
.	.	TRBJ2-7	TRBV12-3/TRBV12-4	TGTGCCAGCAGTTTCGCGGGGCCTACCTACGAGCAGTACTTC	CASSFAGPTYEQYF
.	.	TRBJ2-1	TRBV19	TGTGCCAGTAGTTTTGAGGTTAGCTCCTACAATGAGCAGTTCTTC	CASSFEVSSYNEQFF
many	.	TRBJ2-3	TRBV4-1	TGCGCCAGCAGCCAAGTAGGTTCAGATACGCAGTATTTT	CASSQVGSDTQYF
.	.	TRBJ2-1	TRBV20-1	TGCAGTGCTAGCCCCCAGACGGGATTGGAAAATGAGCAGTTCTTC	CSASPQTGLENEQFF
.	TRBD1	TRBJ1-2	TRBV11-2	TGTGCCAGCAGCTTAGAGGGAGCAGGGGGCATCTCAAACTATGGCTACACCTTC	CASSLEGAGGISNYGYTF
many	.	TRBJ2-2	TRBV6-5	TGTGCCAGCAGTTTAAGAAGAGTACAGGTCCGCACCGGGGAGCTGTTTTTT	CASSLRRVQVRTGELFF
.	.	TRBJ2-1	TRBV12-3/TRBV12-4	TGTGCCAGCAGTCCCCCGGGGGCTAGGTATGAGCAGTTCTTC	CASSPPGARYEQFF
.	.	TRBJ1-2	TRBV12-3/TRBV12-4	TGTGCCAGCAGCCCCGGGCGACAGCCGGCCGATGGCTACACCTTC	CASSPGRQPADGYTF
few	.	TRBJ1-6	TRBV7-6	TGTGCCAGCAGCTTAGATTCGGTGGCCGGCGCCCTCCACTTT	CASSLDSVAGALHF
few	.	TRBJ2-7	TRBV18	TGTGCCAGCTCACCTAGGGACACGTCCTACGAGCAGTACTTC	CASSPRDTSYEQYF
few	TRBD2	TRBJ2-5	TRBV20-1	TGCAGTGCGGGGGGGACCCGGAAGACCCAGTACTTC	CSAGGTRKTQYF
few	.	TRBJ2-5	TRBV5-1	TGCGCCAGCAGCTCCGGAGGGGGGGAGACCCAGTACTTC	CASSSGGGETQYF
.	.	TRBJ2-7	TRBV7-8	TGTGCCAGCAGCTTAGCCCGGATATCTTACGAGCAGTACTTC	CASSLARISYEQYF
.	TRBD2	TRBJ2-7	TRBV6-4	TGTGCCGGTCAGGGACTAGCGGGACCCTACGAGCAGTACTTC	CAGQGLAGPYEQYF
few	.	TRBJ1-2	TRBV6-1	TGTGCCAGCAGTAGCGACATGGGGGCGAGAGGCTACACCTTC	CASSSDMGARGYTF
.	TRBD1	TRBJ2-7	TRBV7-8	TGTGCCAGCAGCAAACCGGGCCGGGACAGGGCTTACGAGCAGTACTTC	CASSKPGRDRAYEQYF
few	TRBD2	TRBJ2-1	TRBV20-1	TGCAGTGCTGAAGGACTAGCGGGAGTGATCAATGAGCAGTTCTTC	CSAEGLAGVINEQFF
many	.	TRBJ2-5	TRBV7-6	TGTGCCAGCAGCTTAACCGGGCCAGAGGCCCAGTACTTC	CASSLTGPEAQYF
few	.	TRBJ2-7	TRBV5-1	TGCGCCAGCAGCTTGCACAGATCGGTCTACGAGCAGTACTTC	CASSLHRSVYEQYF
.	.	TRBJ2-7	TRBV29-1	TGCAGCGCCGAGGGGGTAGGTTACGAGCAGTACTTC	CSAEGVGYEQYF
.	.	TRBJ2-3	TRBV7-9	TGTGCCAGCAGCTTAGCTAGCGTGAGGACAGATACGCAGTATTTT	CASSLASVRTDTQYF
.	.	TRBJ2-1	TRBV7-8	TGTGCCAGCAGCCCACGACCGGGCTTAGGCAATGAGCAGTTCTTC	CASSPRPGLGNEQFF
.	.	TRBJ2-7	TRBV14	TGTGCCAGCAGCCAGGGCAGTACCTCCTACGAGCAGTACTTC	CASSQGSTSYEQYF
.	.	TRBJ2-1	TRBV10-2	TGCGCCAGCAGTGAGTATCTAGGCAATGAGCAGTTCTTC	CASSEYLGNEQFF
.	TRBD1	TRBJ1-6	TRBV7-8	TGTGCCAGCAGCTTAGCGCAGAGGACAGGGAATTCACCCCTCCACTTT	CASSLAQRTGNSPLHF
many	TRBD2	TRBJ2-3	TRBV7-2	TGTGCCAGCAGCTTACGACTAGCGGGGGCAGATACGCAGTATTTT	CASSLRLAGADTQYF
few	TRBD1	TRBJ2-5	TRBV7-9	TGTGCCAGCAGCTCCCACGGACAGGAGAGAGGGGAGACCCAGTACTTC	CASSSHGQERGETQYF
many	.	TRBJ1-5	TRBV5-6	TGTGCCAGCAGCTTGAGGGGTATTAGCAATCAGCCCCAGCATTTT	CASSLRGISNQPQHF
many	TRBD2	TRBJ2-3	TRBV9	TGTGCCAGCAGCCCGACTAGCGGGGGGCCGGATACGCAGTATTTT	CASSPTSGGPDTQYF
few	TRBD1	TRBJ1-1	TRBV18	TGTGCCAGCTCCTCAGGGGGCACGAACACTGAAGCTTTCTTT	CASSSGGTNTEAFF
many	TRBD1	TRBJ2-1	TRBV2	TGTGCCAGCAGAGGACAGGGGGCCGCCGGCAATGAGCAGTTCTTC	CASRGQGAAGNEQFF
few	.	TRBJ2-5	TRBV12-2	TGTGCAAGTCGCTCCAGTAGAGCGGGAGGGCAAGAGACCCAGTACTTC	CASRSSRAGGQETQYF
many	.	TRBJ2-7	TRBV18	TGTGCCAGCTCACCGACCACTTCTAGGAACGAGCAGTACTTC	CASSPTTSRNEQYF
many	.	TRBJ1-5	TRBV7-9	TGTGCCAGCAGCTTAGGGTCTTATAGCAATCAGCCCCAGCATTTT	CASSLGSYSNQPQHF
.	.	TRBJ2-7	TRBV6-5	TGTGCCAGCAGTTACTCCGAAGTTTCCTGGGTAGCCGAGCAGTACTTC	CASSYSEVSWVAEQYF
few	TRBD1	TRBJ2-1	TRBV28	TGTGCCAGCAGCCGCACCGGGACAGGGTCCTACAATGAGCAGTTCTTC	CASSRTGTGSYNEQFF
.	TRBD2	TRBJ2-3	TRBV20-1	TGCAGTGCTAGAGATCCGGCCCGACTAGCGGGAGGCACAGATTCGCAGTATTTT	CSARDPARLAGGTDSQYF
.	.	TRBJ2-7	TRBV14	TGTGCCAGCAGCCAATCGGGGGGCTCCGAGCAGTACTTC	CASSQSGGSEQYF
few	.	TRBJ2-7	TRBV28	TGTGCCAGCAGTTTATCAGGGGGAGGCTACGAGCAGTACTTC	CASSLSGGGYEQYF
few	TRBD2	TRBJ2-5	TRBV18	TGTGCCAGCTCACCAACACTAGCGGGACCTGAGACCCAGTACTTC	CASSPTLAGPETQYF
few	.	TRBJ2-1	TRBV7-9	TGTGCCAGCAGCTTAAAGGGGGCGGGAGTTGGTGATGAGCAGTTCTTC	CASSLKGAGVGDEQFF
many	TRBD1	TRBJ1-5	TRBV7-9	TGTGCCAGCAGCCGAGGGGGCAGTGACCAGCCCCAGCATTTT	CASSRGGSDQPQHF
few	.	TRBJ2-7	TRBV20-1	TGCAGTGCTAGAGCGTTGGGGGGCTCCTACGAGCAGTACTTC	CSARALGGSYEQYF
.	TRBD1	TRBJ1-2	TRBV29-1	TGCAGCGATAGACAGGGGAAAGCTAACTATGGCTACACCTTC	CSDRQGKANYGYTF
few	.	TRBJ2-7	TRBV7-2	TGTGCCAGCAGCTTATTTTCTCTATCCTACGAGCAGTACTTC	CASSLFSLSYEQYF
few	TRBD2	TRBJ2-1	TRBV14	TGTGCCAGCAGCCAAGCGGGGGGGCTCTACAATGAGCAGTTCTTC	CASSQAGGLYNEQFF
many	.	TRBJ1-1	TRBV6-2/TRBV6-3	TGTGCCAGCAGAAGGTCTGTTGAAGCTTTCTTT	CASRRSVEAFF
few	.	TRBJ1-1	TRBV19	TGTGCCAGTAGTATCCGAGGGGGGCCCATGAACACTGAAGCTTTCTTT	CASSIRGGPMNTEAFF
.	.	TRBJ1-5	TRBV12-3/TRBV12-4	TGTGCCAGCAGTTTATTAAGCGGCAATCAGCCCCAGCATTTT	CASSLLSGNQPQHF
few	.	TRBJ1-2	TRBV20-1	TGCAGTGCTAGAGTAGTTGTGGATGGCTACACCTTC	CSARVVVDGYTF
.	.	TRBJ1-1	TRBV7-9	TGTGCCAGCAGCTTAGCCCGGATGAACACTGAAGCTTTCTTT	CASSLARMNTEAFF
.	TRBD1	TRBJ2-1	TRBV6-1	TGTGCCAGCAGTTTCGACAGGGGGCGTTACGGTGAGCAGTTCTTC	CASSFDRGRYGEQFF